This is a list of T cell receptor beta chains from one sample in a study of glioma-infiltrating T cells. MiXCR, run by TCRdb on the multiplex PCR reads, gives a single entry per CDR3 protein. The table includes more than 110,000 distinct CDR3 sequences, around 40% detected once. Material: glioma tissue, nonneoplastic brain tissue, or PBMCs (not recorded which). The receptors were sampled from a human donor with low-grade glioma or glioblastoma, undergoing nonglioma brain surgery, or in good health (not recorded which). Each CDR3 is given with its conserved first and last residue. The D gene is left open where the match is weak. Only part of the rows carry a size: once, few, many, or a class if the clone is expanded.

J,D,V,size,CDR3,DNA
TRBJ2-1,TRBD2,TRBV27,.,CASSLGTSVRRFF,TGTGCCAGCAGTTTAGGGACTAGCGTGAGGAGGTTCTTC
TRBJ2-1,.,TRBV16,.,CARREGPPLEQFF,TGTGCCCGACGAGAGGGTCCCCCCTTGGAGCAGTTCTTC
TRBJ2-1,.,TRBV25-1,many,CASSEVKRPYYNEQFF,TGTGCCAGCAGTGAAGTAAAGCGCCCATACTACAATGAGCAGTTCTTC
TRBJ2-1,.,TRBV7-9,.,CASSTGTIEQFF,TGTGCCAGCAGTACAGGGACCATTGAGCAGTTCTTC
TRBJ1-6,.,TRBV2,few,CASRIINSPLHF,TGTGCCAGCAGGATAATTAATTCACCCCTCCACTTT
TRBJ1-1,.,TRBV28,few,CASSLFSVPEAFF,TGTGCCAGCAGTTTATTCTCGGTCCCTGAAGCTTTCTTT
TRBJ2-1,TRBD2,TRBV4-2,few,CASSQLTGLAGVEDEQFF,TGTGCCAGCAGCCAACTCACCGGACTAGCGGGAGTCGAAGATGAGCAGTTCTTC
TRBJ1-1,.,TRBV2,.,CASPGHLNTEAFF,TGTGCCAGTCCCGGACATTTGAACACTGAAGCTTTCTTT
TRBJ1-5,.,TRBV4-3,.,CASSQEWDQPQHF,TGCGCCAGCAGCCAAGAATGGGATCAGCCCCAGCATTTT
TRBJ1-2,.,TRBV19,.,CASSINPISGYTF,TGTGCCAGTAGTATAAACCCCATAAGCGGCTACACCTTC
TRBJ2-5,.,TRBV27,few,CASSLLGPQETQYF,TGTGCCAGCAGTTTACTCGGGCCCCAAGAGACCCAGTACTTC
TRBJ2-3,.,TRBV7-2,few,CASSLQVPDTQYF,TGTGCCAGCAGCCTACAGGTACCAGATACGCAGTATTTT
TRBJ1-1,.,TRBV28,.,CANSPGQVNTEAFF,TGTGCCAACAGTCCCGGGCAGGTGAACACTGAAGCTTTCTTT
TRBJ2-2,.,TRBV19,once,CASSIWGSGELFF,TGTGCCAGTAGTATTTGGGGATCCGGGGAGCTGTTTTTT
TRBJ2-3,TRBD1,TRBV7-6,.,CASSLGSGTVTDTQYF,TGTGCCAGCAGCTTAGGCTCCGGGACAGTCACAGATACGCAGTATTTT
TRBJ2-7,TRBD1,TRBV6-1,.,CASSLDSPDRGLEQYF,TGTGCCAGCAGTTTAGACTCTCCGGACAGGGGGCTCGAGCAGTACTTC
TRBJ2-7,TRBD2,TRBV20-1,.,CSARDGVAGGSPRGEQYF,TGCAGTGCTAGAGATGGAGTAGCGGGAGGGTCCCCCCGGGGCGAGCAGTACTTC
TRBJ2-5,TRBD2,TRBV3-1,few,CASSQMIEREVGHF,TGTGCCAGCAGCCAAATGATCGAGCGGGAGGTCGGACACTTC
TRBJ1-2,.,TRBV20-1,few,CSARKSTNYGYTF,TGCAGTGCTAGAAAGAGTACTAACTATGGCTACACCTTC
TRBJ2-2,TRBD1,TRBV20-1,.,CSAPWTGLNTGELFF,TGCAGTGCCCCCTGGACAGGCTTGAACACCGGGGAGCTGTTTTTT
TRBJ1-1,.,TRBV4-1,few,CASSQVGRAILPFEAFF,TGCGCCAGCAGCCAAGTAGGGAGGGCCATACTTCCGTTCGAAGCTTTCTTT
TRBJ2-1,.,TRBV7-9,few,CASSSHDRYNEQFF,TGTGCCAGCAGCTCCCACGACAGGTACAATGAGCAGTTCTTC
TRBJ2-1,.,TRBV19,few,CASSRSGSYNEQFF,TGTGCCAGTAGTCGCAGCGGCTCCTACAATGAGCAGTTCTTC
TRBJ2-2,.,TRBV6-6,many,CASSYGLAGTGELFF,TGTGCCAGCAGTTACGGGCTAGCCGGAACCGGGGAGCTGTTTTTT
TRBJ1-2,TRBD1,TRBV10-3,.,CAISERTGPGYTF,TGTGCCATCAGTGAGAGGACAGGACCTGGCTACACCTTC
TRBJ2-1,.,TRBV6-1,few,CASNEIAPYEQFF,TGTGCCAGCAACGAGATTGCCCCCTATGAGCAGTTCTTC
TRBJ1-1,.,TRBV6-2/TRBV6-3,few,CASSYLAGEVWNTEAFF,TGTGCCAGCAGTTACCTCGCAGGGGAGGTCTGGAACACTGAAGCTTTCTTT
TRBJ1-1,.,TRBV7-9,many,CASSLQENTEAFF,TGTGCCAGCAGCTTACAGGAGAACACTGAAGCTTTCTTT
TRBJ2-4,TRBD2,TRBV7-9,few,CASSFGGAKNIQYF,TGTGCCAGCAGCTTCGGGGGGGCCAAAAACATTCAGTACTTC
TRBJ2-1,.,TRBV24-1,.,CATSDGLNNEQFF,TGTGCCACCAGTGATGGCCTTAACAATGAGCAGTTCTTC
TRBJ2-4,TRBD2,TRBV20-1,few,CSARLAGGNIQYF,TGCAGTGCTCGGCTAGCGGGGGGAAACATTCAGTACTTC
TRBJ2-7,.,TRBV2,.,CASSEASLQIGYEQYF,TGTGCCAGCAGTGAAGCTTCACTACAGATAGGTTACGAGCAGTACTTC
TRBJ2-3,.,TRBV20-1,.,CSAQRTGTSTDTQYF,TGCAGTGCTCAACGGACTGGGACAAGCACAGATACGCAGTATTTT
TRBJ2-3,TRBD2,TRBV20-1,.,CSARDLSGRADTQYF,TGCAGTGCTAGAGATCTGAGCGGGAGGGCCGATACGCAGTATTTT
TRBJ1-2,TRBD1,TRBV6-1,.,CASRSTGDNYGYTF,TGTGCCAGCAGATCTACAGGGGACAACTATGGCTACACCTTC
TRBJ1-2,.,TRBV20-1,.,CSARDPPANYGYTF,TGCAGTGCTAGAGATCCACCAGCTAACTATGGCTACACCTTC
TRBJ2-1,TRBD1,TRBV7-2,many,CASGPRNRGSEQFF,TGTGCCAGCGGACCGCGTAACAGGGGCAGTGAGCAGTTCTTC
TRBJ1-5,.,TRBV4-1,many,CASSQDPTGLNQPQHF,TGCGCCAGCAGCCAAGATCCTACAGGGCTAAATCAGCCCCAGCATTTT
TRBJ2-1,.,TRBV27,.,CASIQGEPGGYNEQFF,TGTGCCAGCATCCAGGGGGAGCCGGGGGGATACAATGAGCAGTTCTTC
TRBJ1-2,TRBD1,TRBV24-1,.,CATSTGTAYGYTF,TGTGCCACCAGTACCGGGACAGCCTATGGCTACACCTTC
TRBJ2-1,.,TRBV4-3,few,CASSQVGGNNEQFF,TGCGCCAGCAGCCAAGTGGGGGGTAACAATGAGCAGTTCTTC
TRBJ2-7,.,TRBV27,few,CASSRLTGGSYEQYF,TGTGCCAGCAGTCGACTAACTGGGGGTAGCTACGAGCAGTACTTC
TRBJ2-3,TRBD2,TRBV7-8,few,CASSFLAGGDTQYF,TGTGCCAGCAGCTTCCTAGCGGGAGGAGATACGCAGTATTTT
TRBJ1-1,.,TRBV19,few,CASSTQTGGTTEAFF,TGTGCCAGTAGTACCCAGACAGGAGGAACGACTGAAGCTTTCTTT
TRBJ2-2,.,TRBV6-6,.,CATGGLNTGELFF,TGTGCCACCGGAGGACTGAACACCGGGGAGCTGTTTTTT
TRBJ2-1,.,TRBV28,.,CASSLGSYNEQFF,TGTGCCAGCAGTTTGGGATCCTACAATGAGCAGTTCTTC
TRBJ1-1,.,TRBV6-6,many,CASSYSKETEAFF,TGTGCCAGCAGTTACTCTAAGGAGACTGAAGCTTTCTTT
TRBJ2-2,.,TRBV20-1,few,CSATANGELFF,TGCAGTGCAACGGCGAACGGGGAGCTGTTTTTT
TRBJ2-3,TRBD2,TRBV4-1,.,CASSQDSGGTDTQYF,TGCGCCAGCAGCCAAGATAGCGGGGGCACAGATACGCAGTATTTT
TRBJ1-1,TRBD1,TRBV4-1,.,CASSRQQGGAEAFF,TGCGCCAGCAGCCGACAACAGGGGGGGGCTGAAGCTTTCTTT
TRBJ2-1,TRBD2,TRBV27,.,CASTPGLAGGRAYNEQFF,TGTGCCAGCACTCCGGGACTAGCGGGGGGCCGAGCCTACAATGAGCAGTTCTTC